The 27 T cell receptor beta chains reported below all come from one sample, sequenced in a study of CD8 T cells in ankylosing spondylitis. TCRdb used MiXCR to reprocess the 5' RACE reads, holding one entry per CDR3 protein. The sample consists of approximately 350,000 distinct CDR3 sequences, under 15% of them appearing once. Material: blood, either unsorted or a sorted T cell fraction (not recorded which). The receptor set was obtained from a male donor with ankylosing spondylitis or in good health (not recorded which).

The V call is TRBV5-1, the J call TRBJ2-1, with D perhaps matching TRBD2 (6 bases). Germline CDR1 is SGHRS and CDR2 is YFSETQ. V was clipped by 4 bases and J by 2 bases, with 10 bases between them. The CDR3 extends over 14 amino acids. The DNA for the CDR3 is TGCGCCAGCAGCGGGAGGTATACCTACAATGAGCAGTTCTTC. This sequence encodes CASSGRYTYNEQFF.

The V gene is TRBV9, the J gene TRBJ2-1, with TRBD1 as a possible D gene (6 bases). The CDR3 runs 17 residues. From germline, CDR1 is SGDLS and CDR2 YYNGEE. V was clipped by 10 bases and J by 0 bases, with 23 bases between them. The DNA for the CDR3 is TGTGCCTCTGGGGGTAGGGGGTATTTAAGCTCCTACAATGAGCAGTTCTTC. The encoded protein is CASGGRGYLSSYNEQFF.

This chain links TRBV12-3 or TRBV12-4 with TRBJ2-3; D remains unclear. The CDR3 extends over 12 amino acids. V lost 7 bases and J 0 bases, leaving 5 bases between the germline ends. The chain's CDR3 is CASKASTDTQYF. CDR3 in DNA: TGTGCCAGCAAGGCTAGCACAGATACGCAGTATTTT.

The rearrangement joins TRBV6-1 to TRBJ1-1, with no clear D. The germline V gene has CDR1 MNHNS and CDR2 SASEGT. The CDR3 has 13 residues. Trimming took 6 bases from V and 5 from J, leaving 13 bases between them. The CDR3 DNA follows: TGTGCCAGCAGGAGAGGGCGAGGAACTGAAGCTTTCTTT. As protein: CASRRGRGTEAFF.

This chain connects TRBV19 to TRBJ2-3; D gene ambiguous. Germline values: CDR1 LNHDA, CDR2 SQIVND (reference sequence). Trimming left V 4 bases short and J 6 bases short, with 11 bases between. The CDR3 spans 13 residues. CDR3 region: CASSTIVGDTQYF. Here the CDR3 DNA reads TGTGCCAGTAGTACGATCGTGGGTGATACGCAGTATTTT.

This sequence joins TRBV6-1 and TRBJ2-1; D unresolved. The CDR3 covers 13 residues. V lost 2 bases and J lost 5, with 7 bases in between. Germline V gene data show CDR1 as MNHNS and CDR2 as SASEGT. The CDR3 sequence is CASSENRNNEQFF. As DNA, the CDR3 is TGTGCCAGCAGTGAAAACAGAAACAATGAGCAGTTCTTC.

This sequence joins TRBV5-1 and TRBJ2-5; D gene unclear. Trimming pared 2 bases from V and 0 bases from J, leaving 8 bases between. Germline assignment: CDR1 SGHRS and CDR2 YFSETQ. The CDR3 is made up of 14 amino acids. Here the CDR3 DNA reads TGCGCCAGCAGCTTTAACTCCGACCAAGAGACCCAGTACTTC. The encoded protein is CASSFNSDQETQYF.

In this sample, this clonotype turned up a few times. The chain carries TRBV7-2 and TRBJ2-5, with TRBD1 identical over 10 bases. Trimming cost V 1 base and J 5 bases; bases outside gene matches: 1. Germline CDR1 is SGHTA and CDR2 is FQGNSA. This CDR3 has 14 amino acids. CDR3 DNA sequence: TGTGCCAGCAGCTTAGGGGGACAGGGGGAGACCCAGTACTTC. It translates to CASSLGGQGETQYF.

The chain recombines TRBV7-9 with TRBJ2-7; 8 bases are a match to TRBD1. The V and J ends lost 5 bases and 5 bases, in that order; junction bases with no gene match: 5. Germline values: CDR1 SEHNR, CDR2 FQNEAQ (reference sequence). The CDR3 spans 13 residues. As DNA, the CDR3 is TGTGCCAGCAGCCGGGACAGGTTCGACGAGCAGTACTTC. Translation gives CASSRDRFDEQYF. The entire variable domain, with the rest obtained from reference TRBV7-9 and TRBJ2-7, is as follows: DTGVSQNPRHKITKRGQNVTFRCDPISEHNRLYWYRQTLGQGPEFLTYFQNEAQLEKSRLLSDRFSAERPKGSFSTLEIQRTEQGDSAMYLCASSRDRFDEQYFGPGTRLTVT.

This clonotype was observed a few times. The rearrangement joins TRBV5-4 to TRBJ2-5; 10 bases are a match to TRBD2. V lost 3 bases and J lost 4; bases outside the gene matches: 9. CDR1 and CDR2 from the germline V gene are SGHNT and YYREEE (reference sequence). The CDR3 covers 16 residues. The DNA of the CDR3 is TGTGCCAGCAGCTCCCCCCTAGCGGGGGCCGTAGAGACCCAGTACTTC. Its protein is CASSSPLAGAVETQYF.

This clonotype was counted a single time. The V call is TRBV10-3, the J call TRBJ2-1, with 13 bases lining up with TRBD2. Trimming at V came to 0 bases and at J to 0 bases, leaving 8 bases not matched to a gene. CDR1 is ENHRY and CDR2 is SYGVKD in the germline V gene. This CDR3 region has 20 residues. The CDR3 DNA reads TGTGCCATCAGTGAGTCCCTGACTAGCGGGGGGCCCAGCTCCTACAATGAGCAGTTCTTC. Translated: CAISESLTSGGPSSYNEQFF.

The CDR3 is CSALPRRDILYEQYF. DNA of the CDR3: TGCAGTGCTCTTCCTCGGAGGGACATACTTTACGAGCAGTACTTC. The chain recombines TRBV20-1 with TRBJ2-7; D possibly uses TRBD1 or TRBD2 (6 bases each). Germline V gene lookup returns CDR1 DFQATT and CDR2 SNEGSKA (reference sequence). Trimming removed 5 bases at V and 4 bases at J, with 21 bases between. The CDR3 spans 15 residues.

This clonotype turned up a few times. J is TRBJ2-7 and V is TRBV12-3 or TRBV12-4, with D perhaps matching TRBD1 or TRBD2 (5 bases each). The V and J ends lost 5 bases and 3 bases respectively, with 14 bases between them. The CDR3 is 14 residues long. CDR3 sequence reads: CASSASGRIYEQYF. The CDR3 coding sequence is TGTGCCAGCAGTGCCTCGGGACGTATCTACGAGCAGTACTTC.

The rearrangement joins TRBV19 to TRBJ2-3, with a possible D match to TRBD1 (5 bases). Trimming pared 8 bases from V and 0 bases from J, leaving 15 bases between. From germline, CDR1 is LNHDA and CDR2 SQIVND (reference sequence). This CDR3 has 15 amino acids. CDR3 nucleotide sequence: TGTGCCAGTTCACCCCAACAGGCTAGCACAGATACGCAGTATTTT. Its protein product is CASSPQQASTDTQYF.

This clonotype was seen a few times. The chain combines TRBV12-3 or TRBV12-4 with TRBJ1-2; D unresolved. V lost 1 base, J lost 2 bases, and 14 bases lay in between. The CDR3 is 16 residues long. CDR3 residues: CASSLVIVGGNYGYTF. CDR3 DNA sequence: TGTGCCAGCAGTTTAGTGATCGTCGGAGGGAACTATGGCTACACCTTC.

This clonotype was observed a handful of times. The chain couples TRBV15 to TRBJ2-7; the D gene could be TRBD1 or TRBD2 (5 bases each). The germline gives CDR1 LNHNV, CDR2 YYDKDF (reference sequence). This CDR3 has 14 amino acids. V shed 1 base and J shed 4 bases, with 11 bases lying between them. CDR3 loop: CATSRGGKWYEQYF. The CDR3, as DNA: TGTGCCACCAGCAGAGGGGGGAAATGGTACGAGCAGTACTTC.

The genes are TRBV18 and TRBJ2-1, with TRBD1 as a possible D gene (6 bases). The CDR3 is made up of 14 amino acids. Germline values: CDR1 KGHSH, CDR2 LQKENI. V lost 4 bases, J lost 6 bases, and 13 bases lay in between. Written as DNA, the CDR3 is TGTGCCAGCTCACTGAACACAGGGTCCAATGAGCAGTTCTTC. Translation gives CASSLNTGSNEQFF.

This chain links TRBV4-1 with TRBJ2-3, with 8 bases fitting TRBD1. CDR3 length: 18 amino acids. V was clipped by 3 bases and J by 2 bases; unmatched bases: 13. The germline V gene encodes CDR1 MGHRA and CDR2 YSYEKL. CDR3 amino acids: CASSQGPGGIGVTDTQYF. DNA of the CDR3: TGCGCCAGCAGCCAGGGCCCAGGGGGCATCGGTGTCACAGATACGCAGTATTTT.

Only a few counts were recorded for this clonotype. The CDR3 loop reads CASSQDIGQPQHF. DNA of the CDR3: TGTGCCAGCAGCCAAGATATAGGTCAGCCCCAGCATTTT. The chain couples TRBV4-2 to TRBJ1-5; no clear D gene. Trimming cost V 0 bases and J 6 bases, with 6 bases left between them. Germline CDR1 LGHNA, CDR2 YNFKEQ. The CDR3 spans 13 residues.

This chain connects TRBV7-8 to TRBJ1-5; D is ambiguous. Germline CDR1 SGHVS, CDR2 FQNEAQ. V gave up 2 bases and J gave up 5 bases, with 7 bases separating them. CDR3 length: 13 amino acids. CDR3: CASSLSVYQPQHF. In DNA, the CDR3 is TGTGCCAGCAGCTTATCGGTCTATCAGCCCCAGCATTTT.

The J gene is TRBJ2-1, the V gene TRBV2; 13 positions agree with TRBD2. CDR1 is SNHLY, CDR2 FYNNEI, per germline. This CDR3 region has 18 residues. The CDR3 DNA sequence: TGTACCTTCAGTTTCGGCGTCGGGACTAGCGGGACGGTGGGTGAGCAGTTCTTC. Protein: CTFSFGVGTSGTVGEQFF.

DNA of the CDR3: TGTGCCAGCAGGTGGGGCTCCTACGAGCAGTACTTC. This gives the protein CASRWGSYEQYF. The chain is built from TRBV2 and TRBJ2-7, with D hard to call. The V gene's germline CDR1 is SNHLY and CDR2 FYNNEI. V lost 6 bases and J 0 bases, leaving 6 bases between the germline ends. The CDR3 extends over 12 amino acids.

This clonotype was counted only a few times. V gene TRBV5-1 combines with J gene TRBJ1-2, with D uncertain. The V gene's germline CDR1 is SGHRS and CDR2 YFSETQ. The CDR3 spans 12 residues. The V and J ends lost 7 bases and 7 bases respectively, with 14 bases between them. DNA for the CDR3: TGCGCCAGCTCGGTTGCACGCCGTGGCTACACCTTC. Its protein is CASSVARRGYTF.

This clonotype was seen more than once but under ten times. Here the CDR3 reads CSVERRGEGRQETQYF. DNA of the CDR3: TGCAGCGTTGAGAGGAGGGGCGAAGGGAGACAAGAGACCCAGTACTTC. This chain uses TRBV29-1 with TRBJ2-5; D is possibly TRBD2 (6 bases). V was clipped by 3 bases and J by 2 bases, with 19 bases between them. This CDR3 has 16 amino acids. Per the germline V gene, CDR1 is SQVTM and CDR2 is ANQGSEA.

This clonotype was picked up a small number of times. The chain links TRBV3-1 to TRBJ1-1; unclear D gene. The length of the CDR3 is 12 residues. Germline V gene sequence: CDR1 LGHDT, CDR2 YNNKEL (reference sequence). With 2 bases removed from V and 11 bases from J, the gap between germline ends came to 12 bases. The CDR3 DNA follows: TGTGCCAGCAGCCAAACCACCGGGAAGGCTTTCTTT. As protein: CASSQTTGKAFF.

The chain combines TRBV20-1 with TRBJ2-1; TRBD1 matches at 8 bases. The J segment lost 5 bases and the V segment lost 3 bases, leaving 6 bases of the junction unmatched. The germline gives CDR1 DFQATT, CDR2 SNEGSKA (reference sequence). The CDR3 has 14 amino acids. CDR3 region: CSARGGTGNNEQFF. DNA of the CDR3: TGCAGTGCTAGGGGTGGGACAGGCAACAATGAGCAGTTCTTC.

Only a few counts were recorded for this clonotype. The chain is built from TRBV10-3 and TRBJ2-1; D tentatively reads TRBD1 or TRBD2 (5 bases each). CDR3 length equals 15 residues. Germline loops: CDR1 ENHRY, CDR2 SYGVKD. Trimming pared 6 bases from V and 2 bases from J, leaving 14 bases between. CDR3 sequence reads: CAIRRLGTAYNEQFF. The DNA for the CDR3 is TGTGCCATCAGACGACTCGGGACCGCCTACAATGAGCAGTTCTTC.